These 13 T cell receptor beta chains were sequenced from one sample in a study of tumor-infiltrating lymphocytes in primary liver carcinoma. They got blood RNA out of unsorted whole blood and also pulled out germline DNA. The investigators made TCR beta cDNA from about 0.45 ug total RNA, using a constant-region primer. Three nested multiplex PCR rounds, a slightly modified ARM-PCR method, built the TCR beta libraries. The first two PCR rounds used TRBV1-TRBV30 forward primers with a C-beta reverse primer, 10 cycles each. TCRdb ran MiXCR on the multiplex PCR reads and lists one entry per CDR3 protein. The repertoire has 300,000 to 400,000 distinct CDR3 sequences, approximately 64% of them found once; the top ten carry about 6%. The sample taken for sequencing was peripheral blood. The receptors originated from a man between 40 and 49 years old with primary liver carcinoma and hepatitis B virus infection.

This clonotype appeared many times. The CDR3 here is CASSILGEWAFVAANTGELFF. In nucleotides, the CDR3 is TGTGCCAGCAGCATTCTGGGGGAGTGGGCATTTGTGGCAGCGAACACCGGGGAGCTGTTTTTT. This chain connects TRBV11-2 to TRBJ2-2; D tentatively fits TRBD1 or TRBD2 (5 bases each). This CDR3 is built from 21 residues. V lost 5 bases and J lost 0, with 28 bases in between. Per germline, CDR1 SGHAT and CDR2 FQNNGV.

This clonotype has more than one count but fewer than ten. This rearrangement joins TRBV10-2 to TRBJ2-1; 7 bases fit TRBD2. CDR1 and CDR2 from the germline V gene are WSHSY and SAAADI. CDR3 length: 15 residues. J was trimmed by 5 bases and V by 4 bases; bases with no gene match: 8. The CDR3 DNA is TGCGCCAGCAGTGGTCGCCAGCGGGGTAACAATGAGCAGTTCTTC. Translated, it gives CASSGRQRGNNEQFF.

Comment on this clonotype: A clone one base away is much larger, so this may be a read error. The chain is built from TRBV5-4 and TRBJ2-7; D remains ambiguous. The germline V gene has CDR1 SGHNT and CDR2 YYREEE (reference sequence). The germline V and J ends were trimmed by 4 bases and 5 bases, with 19 bases remaining between them. The CDR3 runs to 15 residues. The CDR3 reads CASSTRLTGLNEQYF. CDR3 in DNA: TGTGCCAGCAGCACTCGATTGACGGGCCTTAACGAGCAGTACTTC. Full variable domain (rest looked up from reference TRBV5-4 and TRBJ2-7): ETGVTQSPTHLIKTRGQQVTLRCSSQSGHNTVSWYQQALGQGPQFIFQYYREEENGRGNFPPRFSGLQFPNYSSELNVNALELDDSALYLCASSTRLTGLNEQYFGPGTRLTVT.

This clonotype occurred a few times. J is TRBJ1-2 and V is TRBV6-5; TRBD1 is a possible D gene (5 bases). This CDR3 has 15 amino acids. V was shortened by 2 bases and J by 8 bases, with 18 bases between the two germline ends. Germline V CDR1 and CDR2: MNHEY, SVGAGI. CDR3 coding DNA: TGTGCCAGCAGTTACCGTGGGGGGATAAATAACGGCTACACCTTC. Amino acids: CASSYRGGINNGYTF.

Concerning this clonotype itself: Possible read error: a much larger clone is one base away. The genes are TRBV12-3 or TRBV12-4 and TRBJ2-7; perhaps TRBD1 as D (6 bases). The V end lost 3 bases, the J end lost 5 bases, and 11 bases lay between the germline ends. The CDR3 is made up of 13 amino acids. The CDR3 DNA is TGTGCCAGCAGTTTTAATCAGGGGCACGAGCAGTACTTC. This codes for CASSFNQGHEQYF.

Remarks on this clonotype: An end of the junction does not agree with germline; a read error may underlie this. The chain recombines TRBV4-2 with TRBJ2-1; 7 nucleotides agree with TRBD2. Germline-derived CDR1 and CDR2 are LGHNA and YNFKEQ. This CDR3 contains 21 residues. CDR3 protein: CASSEIPSGTVFRYPYNEEFF. The CDR3 nucleotides read TGTGCCAGCAGCGAGATCCCTAGCGGTACCGTTTTTCGATATCCCTACAATGAGGAGTTCTTC.

Remarks on this clonotype: This CDR3 is missing its conserved last phenylalanine or tryptophan, likely due to a read error. The chain has TRBV4-1 and TRBJ2-3; tentative D call: TRBD1 (5 bases). There are 15 residues in the CDR3. Per the germline V gene, CDR1 is MGHRA and CDR2 is YSYEKL. V lost 0 bases, J lost 5 bases, and 12 bases lay in between. The CDR3 protein is CASSQDWTNRDTQYL. The CDR3 region has the DNA TGCGCCAGCAGCCAAGATTGGACAAACAGAGATACGCAGTATCTT.

This clonotype was counted many times. This chain uses TRBV10-3 with TRBJ2-1, with D possibly TRBD1 on 5 matching bases. Trimming took 3 bases from V and 6 from J, leaving 18 bases between them. The CDR3 spans 16 residues. CDR1 ENHRY and CDR2 SYGVKD come from the germline V gene. The CDR3 here is CAISETGHQGSNEQFF. For the CDR3, the DNA is TGTGCCATCAGTGAAACCGGCCATCAGGGTTCCAATGAGCAGTTCTTC.

A remark on this clonotype: Germline is not matched at one junction end, which may reflect a read error. The chain combines TRBV7-2 with TRBJ2-2; no firm D call. Looked up from germline, CDR1 is SGHTA and CDR2 is FQGNSA. The CDR3 contains 14 residues. CDR3 DNA sequence: TGTGCCAGCAGCCCACTGAGTAGGACCGAGGAGCTGTTTTTT. Its protein is CASSPLSRTEELFF.

This sequence joins TRBV28 and TRBJ2-7, with D uncertain. The germline V and J ends were trimmed by 7 bases and 7 bases, with 11 bases remaining between them. This CDR3 contains 11 residues. Germline values: CDR1 MDHEN, CDR2 SYDVKM. The CDR3, as DNA: TGTGCCAGCATTGGATCGAGGGAGCAGTACTTC. Amino acid sequence: CASIGSREQYF.

Concerning this clonotype itself: One end of the junction varies from germline; a read error may be responsible. V usage is TRBV6-2 or TRBV6-3 and J usage is TRBJ2-2; D perhaps matches TRBD1 (6 bases). Germline V lookup: CDR1 MNHEY, CDR2 SVGEGT. The CDR3 runs 13 residues. CDR3 amino acids: CASNPQGTGVLFF. The CDR3 DNA follows: TGTGCCAGCAATCCCCAGGGGACCGGGGTGCTGTTTTTT.

The chain employs TRBV20-1 and TRBJ1-1; 8 bases line up with TRBD1. This CDR3 has 15 amino acids. V lost 0 bases, J lost 0 bases, and 3 bases stayed unmatched. Germline values: CDR1 DFQATT, CDR2 SNEGSKA (reference sequence). CDR3 nucleotide sequence: TGCAGTGCTAGAGAGGGACAGGCGTTGAACACTGAAGCTTTCTTT. Translation gives CSAREGQALNTEAFF.

This clonotype has a single count. The CDR3 does not close with the conserved phenylalanine or tryptophan, likely indicating a read error. This chain joins TRBV4-2 and TRBJ1-5, with 10 bases aligning to TRBD1. This CDR3 has 14 amino acids. The germline V gene has CDR1 LGHNA and CDR2 YNFKEQ. The CDR3 is CASSCGTGDQPQHL. The CDR3 DNA is TGCGCCAGCAGCTGCGGGACAGGGGATCAGCCCCAGCATTTG.